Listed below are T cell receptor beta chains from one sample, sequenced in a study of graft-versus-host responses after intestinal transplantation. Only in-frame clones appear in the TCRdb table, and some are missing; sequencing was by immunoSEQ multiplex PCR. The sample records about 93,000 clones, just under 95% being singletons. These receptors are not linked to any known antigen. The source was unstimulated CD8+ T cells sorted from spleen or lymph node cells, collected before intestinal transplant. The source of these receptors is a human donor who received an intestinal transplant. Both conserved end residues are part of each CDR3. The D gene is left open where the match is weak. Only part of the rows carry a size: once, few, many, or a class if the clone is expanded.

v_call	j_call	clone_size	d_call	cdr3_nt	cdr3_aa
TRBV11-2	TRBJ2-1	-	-	TGTGCCAGCAGCACATTTGGGGGGGCGGTGAATGAGCAGTTCTTC	CASSTFGGAVNEQFF
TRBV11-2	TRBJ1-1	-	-	TGTGCCAGCAGCTCCGGGTCAGAGATGAACACTGAAGCTTTCTTT	CASSSGSEMNTEAFF
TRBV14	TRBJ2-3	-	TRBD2	TGTGCCAGCAGCCAAGGTAGCGGGGGGGCTTATACGCAGTATTTT	CASSQGSGGAYTQYF
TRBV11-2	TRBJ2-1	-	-	TGTGCCAGTGCATGGGGGCATGAGCAGTTCTTC	CASAWGHEQFF
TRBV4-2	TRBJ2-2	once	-	TGTGCCAGCAGCCAGAAACCCACCTCCTTGGAGGTGGACACCGGGGAGCTGTTTTTT	CASSQKPTSLEVDTGELFF
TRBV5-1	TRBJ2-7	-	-	TGCGCCAGCAGCTTGTCAGGGTTTGGCTACGAGCAGTACTTC	CASSLSGFGYEQYF
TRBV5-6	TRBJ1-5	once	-	TGTGCCAGCAGCTTGGCCAGGATCAATCAGCCCCAGCATTTT	CASSLARINQPQHF
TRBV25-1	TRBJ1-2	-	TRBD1	TGTGCCAGCAGTGGGCGGGACAGGGGCCGGAAAAATGGCTACACCTTC	CASSGRDRGRKNGYTF
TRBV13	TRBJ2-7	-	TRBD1	TGTGCCAGCAGCTGCCCCGGGACAGGTAAGTCCTACGAGCAGTACTTC	CASSCPGTGKSYEQYF
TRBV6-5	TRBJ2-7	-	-	TGTGCCAGCAGTCACACAAGGACTCTGCCTTACGAGCAGTACTTC	CASSHTRTLPYEQYF
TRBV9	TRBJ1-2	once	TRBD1	TGTGCCAGCAGCGTGACAGGGGGTAACTATGGCTACACCTTC	CASSVTGGNYGYTF
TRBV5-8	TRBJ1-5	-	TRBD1	TGTGCCAGCAGCCCCGGGACAGGGGGCCGATTAAGCAATCAGCCCCAGCATTTT	CASSPGTGGRLSNQPQHF
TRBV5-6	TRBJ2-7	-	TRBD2	TGTGCCAGCAGCTTGACCGGGGGGTTCCCCTACGAGCAGTACTTC	CASSLTGGFPYEQYF
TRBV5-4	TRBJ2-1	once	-	TGTGCCAGCTATGACAGGCTGATGAGGGATGAGCAGTTCTTC	CASYDRLMRDEQFF
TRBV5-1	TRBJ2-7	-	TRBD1	TGCGCCAGCAGCCTCGGACAGGCGAACACCTACGAGCAGTACTTC	CASSLGQANTYEQYF
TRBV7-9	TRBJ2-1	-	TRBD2	TGTGCCAGCAGCCCGAACCCTAGCGGGACCTACAATGAGCAGTTCTTC	CASSPNPSGTYNEQFF
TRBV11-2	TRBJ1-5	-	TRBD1	TGTGCCAGCAGCCCCGGGACAGACGGCAATCAGCCCCAGCATTTT	CASSPGTDGNQPQHF
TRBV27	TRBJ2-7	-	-	TGTGCCAGCAGTCGCAACCGCGACAACACTGGCGAGCAGTACTTC	CASSRNRDNTGEQYF
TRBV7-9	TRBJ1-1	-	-	TGTGCCAGCAGCTCGAGGATGAACACTGAAGCTTTCTTT	CASSSRMNTEAFF
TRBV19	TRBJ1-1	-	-	TGTGCCAGTAGTATTGGCTCGAACACTGAAGCTTTCTTT	CASSIGSNTEAFF
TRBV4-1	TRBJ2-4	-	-	TGCGCCAGCAGCCAAGATCGGGGTGGATTGATTCAGTACTTC	CASSQDRGGLIQYF
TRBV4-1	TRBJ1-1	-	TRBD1	TGCGCCAGCAGCCAAGCTGGGACAGGTCACCTTGAAGCTTTCTTT	CASSQAGTGHLEAFF
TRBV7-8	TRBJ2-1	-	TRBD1	TGTGCCAGCAGCTCAGGACAGGGAGAGGCTAATATTAATGAGCAGTTCTTC	CASSSGQGEANINEQFF
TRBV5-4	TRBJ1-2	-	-	TGTGCCAGCAGCTTACCAAACAGGGTGCCTGACTATGGCTACACCTTC	CASSLPNRVPDYGYTF
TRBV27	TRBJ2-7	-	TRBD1	TGTGCCAGCAGTTTAGACAGGGGCTCCTACGAGCAGTACTTC	CASSLDRGSYEQYF
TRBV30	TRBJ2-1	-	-	TGTGCCTGGAGTATAGACAATGAGCAGTTCTTC	CAWSIDNEQFF
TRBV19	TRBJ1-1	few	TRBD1	TGTGCCAGCGGACAGGGCCACACTGAAGCTTTCTTT	CASGQGHTEAFF